The rows below give T cell receptor beta chains drawn from one sample of a study of cytomegalovirus exposure and HLA in healthy donors. Libraries were prepared by immunoSEQ multiplex PCR; TCRdb keeps only in-frame clonotypes and omits some of them. Among 100,000 or so clones listed, 83% were seen once. The sequenced sample consisted of PBMCs. These receptors originate from a man aged 18 to 29 in good health and CMV-seronegative. The CDR3 runs from the conserved cysteine through the conserved F or W. A D gene is named only where the DNA matches it firmly. Clone size, where shown, is once, few, many, or a class for clones that have expanded.

TRBJ2-1 TRBV4-3 TRBD2 - TGCGCCAGCAGCCAGCTTCTAGCGGGAGCCCTTAACAATGAGCAGTTCTTC CASSQLLAGALNNEQFF
TRBJ1-4 TRBV4-2 TRBD1 few TGTGCCAGCAGCGACGAAGGGGGCATGGCTAATGAAAAACTGTTTTTT CASSDEGGMANEKLFF
TRBJ1-1 TRBV30 - few TGTGCCTGGAGTGTACAGGAGACTGAAGCTTTCTTT CAWSVQETEAFF
TRBJ1-1 TRBV6-5 - few TGTGCCAGCAGTTACGTCCCGGGGAGGCCTGAAGCTTTCTTT CASSYVPGRPEAFF
TRBJ1-4 TRBV7-9 TRBD1 - TGTGCCAGCAGCCCGGGACAGGTGGGCGAAAAACTGTTTTTT CASSPGQVGEKLFF
TRBJ2-3 TRBV7-2 TRBD1 - TGTGCCAGCAGCCAGGACAGGGGGCCAGATACGCAGTATTTT CASSQDRGPDTQYF
TRBJ2-2 TRBV6-4 - - TGTGCCAGCAGAGTCCAGGGAAACACCGGGGAGCTGTTTTTT CASRVQGNTGELFF
TRBJ2-7 TRBV5-1 TRBD2 - TGCGCCAGCAGGGAGTTGGCGGGAGGCGTCTACGAGCAGTACTTC CASRELAGGVYEQYF
TRBJ2-7 TRBV9 - - TGTGCCAGCAGCCAAGATATCTTAATGGCAGGTTCCTACGAGCAGTACTTC CASSQDILMAGSYEQYF
TRBJ2-1 TRBV18 TRBD1 - TGTGCCAGCTCACGCCCGACAGGGACGTTCTACAATGAGCAGTTCTTC CASSRPTGTFYNEQFF
TRBJ2-3 TRBV2 TRBD2 - TGTGCCAGCAGTAGCGGGAGGATGGCAGATACGCAGTATTTT CASSSGRMADTQYF
TRBJ1-4 TRBV10-1 TRBD1 - TGCGCCAGCAGGGTCCCTGCGGGACAGGAGTTTAATGAAAAACTGTTTTTT CASRVPAGQEFNEKLFF
TRBJ1-2 TRBV6-5 TRBD1 - TGTGCCAGCAGTGTCCAGGGGGCGTATGGCTACACCTTC CASSVQGAYGYTF
TRBJ2-1 TRBV6-5 - - TGTGCCAGCAGTTCCCTCCCTAGGACAGCCTACAATGAGCAGTTCTTC CASSSLPRTAYNEQFF
TRBJ1-1 TRBV25-1 - - TGTGCCAGCAGTTACCTGACAGACAACACTGAAGCTTTCTTT CASSYLTDNTEAFF
TRBJ2-7 TRBV7-8 - - TGTGCCAGCAGCTTAGAACTAGCAGGAGCTATAGGGGAGCAGTACTTC CASSLELAGAIGEQYF
TRBJ1-2 TRBV5-6 - - TGTGCCAGCAGCTTGGGAGGGAACTATGGCTACACCTTC CASSLGGNYGYTF
TRBJ2-7 TRBV28 - - TGTGCCAGCAGCGGACTCTACGAGCAGTACTTC CASSGLYEQYF
TRBJ2-1 TRBV30 - - TGTGCCTGGAGTCGTAGGGGCCCTGAGCAGTTCTTC CAWSRRGPEQFF
TRBJ2-7 TRBV29-1 - - TGCAGCGTTGGCTCGACTGTTCGGTTGTACGAGCAGTACTTC CSVGSTVRLYEQYF
TRBJ2-1 TRBV5-1 TRBD2 - TGCGCCAGCAGGACCGGGACTAGCGGCAATGAGCAGTTCTTC CASRTGTSGNEQFF
TRBJ2-3 TRBV7-3 - - TGTGCCAGCAGCTTGTTTCGGGGTAGCACAGATACGCAGTATTTT CASSLFRGSTDTQYF
TRBJ2-3 TRBV18 TRBD1 - TGTGCCAGCTCCCTCCTCGGACAGGGGGCTTCAGATACGCAGTATTTT CASSLLGQGASDTQYF
TRBJ2-7 TRBV10-3 TRBD2 - TGTGCCATCAGTGGGGGCGGGAGCTACGAGCAGTACTTC CAISGGGSYEQYF
TRBJ1-5 TRBV10-1 TRBD1 - TGCGCCAGCAGTGCCGGGACAGGCAATCAGCCCCAGCATTTT CASSAGTGNQPQHF
TRBJ2-7 TRBV4-2 TRBD1 once TGTGCCAGCAGCTCCAGGGGGTCCTACGAGCAGTACTTC CASSSRGSYEQYF
TRBJ2-1 TRBV7-9 TRBD2 - TGTGCCAGCAGCTTAACTACCGGGGGGGAGCAGTTCTTC CASSLTTGGEQFF
TRBJ1-5 TRBV7-2 TRBD1 - TGTGCCAGCAGCATGACAGGGATGCCCAGGCAGCCCCAGCATTTT CASSMTGMPRQPQHF
TRBJ2-1 TRBV4-1 TRBD2 - TGCGCCAGCAGCCGGGGAGGGACTAGCGCATACAATGAGCAGTTCTTC CASSRGGTSAYNEQFF
TRBJ1-2 TRBV28 - - TGTGCCAGCAGTCCAGGGGACAAGAACTATGGCTACACCTTC CASSPGDKNYGYTF
TRBJ1-2 TRBV30 TRBD1 - TGTGCCTGGAGTGTACAGGGACAGGGAGGGGGCTACACCTTC CAWSVQGQGGGYTF
TRBJ2-5 TRBV29-1 - - TGCAGCGTTGGCCGACAAGCGGGAGAGACCCAGTACTTC CSVGRQAGETQYF